The 3 T cell receptor beta chains below were found in one sample sequenced in a study of T cell responses to AZD1222 COVID-19 vaccine. TCRdb keeps only in-frame clones here, not all; method: immunoSEQ multiplex PCR. The sample gives over 95,000 clones, about 89% of which show up once; about 7.8% is in the top ten. Material: peripheral blood, obtained on day 0 of AZD1222 vaccination. Receptors were obtained from an adult in good health.

The chain links TRBV5-1 to TRBJ2-5; 11 nucleotides match TRBD2. V shed 0 bases and J 5 bases; nucleotides not matched to a gene: 6. CDR1 is SGHRS, CDR2 YFSETQ, per germline. The CDR3 extends over 16 amino acids. The CDR3 here is CASSLVSGRDGETQYF. DNA of the CDR3: TGCGCCAGCAGCTTGGTTAGCGGGAGGGACGGTGAGACCCAGTACTTC.

The rearrangement links TRBV7-3 to TRBJ2-3; D call uncertain. Germline CDR1 and CDR2: SGHTA and FQGTGA. Trimming shortened V by 5 bases and J by 4 bases, and 10 bases separated the two germline ends. The CDR3 contains 13 residues. CDR3 amino acids: CASSPQVADTQYF. The CDR3, as DNA: TGTGCCAGCAGCCCCCAGGTGGCAGATACGCAGTATTTT.

The chain links TRBV7-9 to TRBJ1-5; D is unresolved. Trimming left V 5 bases short and J 5 bases short, with 10 bases between. Germline values: CDR1 SEHNR, CDR2 FQNEAQ (reference sequence). CDR3 size: 13 residues. The CDR3 is CASSPLGDQPQHF. The CDR3, as DNA: TGTGCCAGCAGCCCCCTCGGGGATCAGCCCCAGCATTTT.